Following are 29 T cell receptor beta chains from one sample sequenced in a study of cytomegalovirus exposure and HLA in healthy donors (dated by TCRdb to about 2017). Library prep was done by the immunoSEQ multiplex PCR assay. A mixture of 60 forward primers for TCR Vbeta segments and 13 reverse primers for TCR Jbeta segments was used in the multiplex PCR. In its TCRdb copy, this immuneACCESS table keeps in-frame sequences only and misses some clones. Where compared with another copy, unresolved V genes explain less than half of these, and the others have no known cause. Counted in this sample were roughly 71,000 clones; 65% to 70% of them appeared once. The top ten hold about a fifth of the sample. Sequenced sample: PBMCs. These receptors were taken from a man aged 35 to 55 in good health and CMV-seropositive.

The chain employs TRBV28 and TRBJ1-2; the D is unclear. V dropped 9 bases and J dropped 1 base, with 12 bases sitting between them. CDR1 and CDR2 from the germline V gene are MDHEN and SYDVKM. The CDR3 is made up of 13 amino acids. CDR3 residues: CASLLRNNYGYTF. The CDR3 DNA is TGTGCCAGTCTCCTTAGAAATAACTATGGCTACACCTTC.

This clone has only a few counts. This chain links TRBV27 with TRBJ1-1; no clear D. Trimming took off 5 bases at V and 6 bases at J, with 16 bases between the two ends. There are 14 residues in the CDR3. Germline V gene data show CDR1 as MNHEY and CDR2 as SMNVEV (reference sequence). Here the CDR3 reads CASSPLTSRPEAFF. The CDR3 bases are TGTGCCAGCAGTCCCCTGACATCTCGGCCTGAAGCTTTCTTT.

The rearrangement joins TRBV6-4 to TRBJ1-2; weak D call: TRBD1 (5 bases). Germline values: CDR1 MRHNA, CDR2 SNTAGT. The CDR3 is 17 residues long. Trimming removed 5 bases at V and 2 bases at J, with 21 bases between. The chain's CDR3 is CASSPVRQTRLNYGYTF. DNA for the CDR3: TGTGCCAGCAGTCCCGTCAGACAGACAAGACTGAACTATGGCTACACCTTC.

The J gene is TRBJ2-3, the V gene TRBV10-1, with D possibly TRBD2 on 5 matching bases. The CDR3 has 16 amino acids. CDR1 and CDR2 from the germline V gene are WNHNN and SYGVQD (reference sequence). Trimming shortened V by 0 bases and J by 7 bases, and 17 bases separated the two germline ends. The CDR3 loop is CASSESRRTFGYTQYF. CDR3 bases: TGCGCCAGCAGTGAGTCCCGACGGACTTTTGGGTATACGCAGTATTTT.

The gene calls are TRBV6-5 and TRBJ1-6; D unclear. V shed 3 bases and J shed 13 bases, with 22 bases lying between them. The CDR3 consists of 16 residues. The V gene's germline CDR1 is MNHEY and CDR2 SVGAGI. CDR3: CASSYSGMDRLRPLHF. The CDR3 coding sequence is TGTGCCAGCAGTTATAGCGGGATGGATCGATTGCGGCCCCTCCACTTT.

The chain's CDR3 is CASSQEFRGGNEQFF. CDR3 in DNA: TGCGCCAGCAGCCAAGAATTCCGGGGAGGGAATGAGCAGTTCTTC. The chain combines TRBV4-1 with TRBJ2-1; 7 bases agree with TRBD2. CDR1 is MGHRA, CDR2 YSYEKL, per germline. The CDR3 runs 15 residues. Trimming took 0 bases from V and 7 from J; bases not matched to a gene: 6.

CDR3 sequence reads: CASSATVMNTEAFF. Written as DNA, the CDR3 is TGTGCCAGCAGCGCTACAGTTATGAACACTGAAGCTTTCTTT. The chain employs TRBV7-9 and TRBJ1-1; D is ambiguous. V was trimmed by 5 bases and J by 0 bases, leaving 10 bases between them. Germline values: CDR1 SEHNR, CDR2 FQNEAQ (reference sequence). The CDR3 has 14 residues.

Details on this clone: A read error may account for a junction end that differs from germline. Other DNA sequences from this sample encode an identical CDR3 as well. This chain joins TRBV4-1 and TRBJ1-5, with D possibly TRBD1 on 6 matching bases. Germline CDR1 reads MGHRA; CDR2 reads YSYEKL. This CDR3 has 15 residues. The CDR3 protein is CASSQEAGQGQPQHF. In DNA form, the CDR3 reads TGCGCCAGCAGTCAAGAAGCGGGACAAGGTCAGCCCCAGCATTTT.

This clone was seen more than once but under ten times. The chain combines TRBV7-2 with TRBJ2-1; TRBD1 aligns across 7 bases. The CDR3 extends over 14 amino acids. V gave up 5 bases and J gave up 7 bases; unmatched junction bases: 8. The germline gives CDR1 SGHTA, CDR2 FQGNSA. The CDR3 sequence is CASSPYKTGNEQFF. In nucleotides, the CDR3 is TGTGCCAGCAGCCCGTATAAGACAGGGAATGAGCAGTTCTTC.

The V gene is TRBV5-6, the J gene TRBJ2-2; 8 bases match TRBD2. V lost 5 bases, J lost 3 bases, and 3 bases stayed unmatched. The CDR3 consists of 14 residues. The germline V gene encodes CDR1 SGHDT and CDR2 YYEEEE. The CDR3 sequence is CASRRGEYTGELFF. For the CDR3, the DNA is TGTGCCAGCAGGCGGGGGGAATACACCGGGGAGCTGTTTTTT.

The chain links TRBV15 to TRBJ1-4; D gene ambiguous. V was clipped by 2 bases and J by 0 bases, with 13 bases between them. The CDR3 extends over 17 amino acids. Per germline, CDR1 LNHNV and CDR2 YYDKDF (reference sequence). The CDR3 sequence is CATSRIPTAATNEKLFF. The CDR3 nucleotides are TGTGCCACCAGCAGAATCCCCACAGCCGCAACTAATGAAAAACTGTTTTTT. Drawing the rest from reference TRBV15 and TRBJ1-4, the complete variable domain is DAMVIQNPRYQVTQFGKPVTLSCSQTLNHNVMYWYQQKSSQAPKLLFHYYDKDFNNEADTPDNFQSRRPNTSFCFLDIRSPGLGDTAMYLCATSRIPTAATNEKLFFGSGTQLSVL.

The CDR3 DNA reads TGTGCCAGCAGCGGACAGGGTAGGTCTGGCTACACCTTC. Protein sequence: CASSGQGRSGYTF. This sequence joins TRBV9 and TRBJ1-2; 7 bases line up with TRBD1. Germline V lookup: CDR1 SGDLS, CDR2 YYNGEE. There are 13 residues in the CDR3. V lost 3 bases, J lost 7 bases, and 6 bases stayed unmatched. The whole variable domain, filled in from reference TRBV9 and TRBJ1-2, reads DSGVTQTPKHLITATGQRVTLRCSPRSGDLSVYWYQQSLDQGLQFLIQYYNGEERAKGNILERFSAQQFPDLHSELNLSSLELGDSALYFCASSGQGRSGYTFGSGTRLTVV.

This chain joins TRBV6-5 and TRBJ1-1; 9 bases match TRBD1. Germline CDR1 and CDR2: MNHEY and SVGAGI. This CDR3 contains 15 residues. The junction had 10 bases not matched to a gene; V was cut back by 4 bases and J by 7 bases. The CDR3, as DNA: TGTGCCAGCAGTTCCGACTCGGGGACAGGGCTTGAAGCTTTCTTT. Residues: CASSSDSGTGLEAFF.

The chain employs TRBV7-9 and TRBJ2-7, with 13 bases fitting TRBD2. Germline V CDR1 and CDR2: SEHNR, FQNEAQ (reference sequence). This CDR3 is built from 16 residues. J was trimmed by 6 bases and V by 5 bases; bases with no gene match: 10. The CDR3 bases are TGTGCCAGCAGCCCTATCGGACTAGCGGGGGTTTCCGAGCAGTACTTC. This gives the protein CASSPIGLAGVSEQYF.

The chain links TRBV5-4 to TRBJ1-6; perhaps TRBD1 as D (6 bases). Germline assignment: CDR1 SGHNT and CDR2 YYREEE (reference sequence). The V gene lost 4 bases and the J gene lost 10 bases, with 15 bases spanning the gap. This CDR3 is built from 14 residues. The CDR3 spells CASSVTGLGSPLHF. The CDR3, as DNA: TGTGCCAGCAGCGTGACAGGCCTCGGGTCACCCCTCCACTTT.

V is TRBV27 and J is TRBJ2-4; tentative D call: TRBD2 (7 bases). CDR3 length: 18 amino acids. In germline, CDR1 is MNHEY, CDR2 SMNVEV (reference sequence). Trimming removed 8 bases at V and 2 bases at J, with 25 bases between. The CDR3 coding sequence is TGTGCCAGCTCCTCGGGGGGCCGTCGGGTGGAAACCAAAAACATTCAGTACTTC. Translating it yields CASSSGGRRVETKNIQYF.

The CDR3 protein is CASTPGLADIYSYNEQFF. CDR3 bases: TGCGCCAGCACCCCCGGGCTAGCGGATATATACTCCTACAATGAGCAGTTCTTC. The chain uses TRBV10-1 and TRBJ2-1, with 7 bases aligning to TRBD2. CDR3 size: 18 residues. Germline V gene sequence: CDR1 WNHNN, CDR2 SYGVQD (reference sequence). V gave up 7 bases and J gave up 0 bases; unmatched junction bases: 15.

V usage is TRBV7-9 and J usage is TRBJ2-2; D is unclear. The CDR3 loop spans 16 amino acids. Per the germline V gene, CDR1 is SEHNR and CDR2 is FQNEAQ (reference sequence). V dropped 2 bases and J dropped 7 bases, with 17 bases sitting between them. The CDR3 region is CASSLPPWRSGGELFF. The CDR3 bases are TGTGCCAGCAGCTTACCCCCGTGGCGGTCGGGCGGGGAGCTGTTTTTT.

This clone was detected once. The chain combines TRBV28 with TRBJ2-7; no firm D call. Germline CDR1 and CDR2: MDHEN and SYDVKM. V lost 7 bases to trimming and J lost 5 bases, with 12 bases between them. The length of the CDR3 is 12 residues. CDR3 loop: CASKFPGNEQYF. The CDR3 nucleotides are TGTGCCAGCAAGTTTCCCGGTAACGAGCAGTACTTC.

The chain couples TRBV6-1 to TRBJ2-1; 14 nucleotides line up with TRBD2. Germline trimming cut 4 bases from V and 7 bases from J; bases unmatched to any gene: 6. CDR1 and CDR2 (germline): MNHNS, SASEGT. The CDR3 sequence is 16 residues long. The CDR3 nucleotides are TGTGCCAGCAGTGTTCGACTAGCGGGGGGGCGGAATGAGCAGTTCTTC. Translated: CASSVRLAGGRNEQFF.

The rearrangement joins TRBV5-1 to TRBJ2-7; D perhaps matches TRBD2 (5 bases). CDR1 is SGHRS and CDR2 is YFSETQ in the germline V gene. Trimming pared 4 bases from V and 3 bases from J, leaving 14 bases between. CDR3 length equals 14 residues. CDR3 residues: CASSRGSGFYEQYF. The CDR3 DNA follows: TGCGCCAGCAGCCGGGGTTCGGGTTTCTACGAGCAGTACTTC.

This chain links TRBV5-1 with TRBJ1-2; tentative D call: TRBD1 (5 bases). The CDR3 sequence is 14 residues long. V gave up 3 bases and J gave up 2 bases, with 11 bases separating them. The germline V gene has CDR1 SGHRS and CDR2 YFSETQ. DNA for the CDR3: TGCGCCAGCAGCTCTCAGGGCTGGAACTATGGCTACACCTTC. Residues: CASSSQGWNYGYTF.

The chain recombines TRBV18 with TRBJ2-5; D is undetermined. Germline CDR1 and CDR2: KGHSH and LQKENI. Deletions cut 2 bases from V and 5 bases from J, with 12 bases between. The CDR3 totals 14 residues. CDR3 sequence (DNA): TGTGCCAGCTCACCAGTTGCGGCTGGGGAGACCCAGTACTTC. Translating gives CASSPVAAGETQYF.

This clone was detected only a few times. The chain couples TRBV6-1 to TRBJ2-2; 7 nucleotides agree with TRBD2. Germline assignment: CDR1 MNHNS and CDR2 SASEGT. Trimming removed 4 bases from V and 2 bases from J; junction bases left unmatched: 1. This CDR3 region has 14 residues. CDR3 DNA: TGTGCCAGCAGTGGGGACTACAACACCGGGGAGCTGTTTTTT. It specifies CASSGDYNTGELFF.

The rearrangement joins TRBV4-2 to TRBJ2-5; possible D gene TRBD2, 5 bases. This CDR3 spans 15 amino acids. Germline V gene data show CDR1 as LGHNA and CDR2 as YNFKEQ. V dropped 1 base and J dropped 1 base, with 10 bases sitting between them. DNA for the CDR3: TGTGCCAGCAGCCAAGTTGGAGGTACCCAAGAGACCCAGTACTTC. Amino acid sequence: CASSQVGGTQETQYF.

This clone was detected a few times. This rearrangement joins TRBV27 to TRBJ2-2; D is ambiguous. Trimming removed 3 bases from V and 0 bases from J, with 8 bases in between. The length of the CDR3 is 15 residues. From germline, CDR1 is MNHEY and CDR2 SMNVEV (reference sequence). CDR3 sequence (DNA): TGTGCCAGCAGTTTTTCGGCGGCGAACACCGGGGAGCTGTTTTTT. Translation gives CASSFSAANTGELFF.

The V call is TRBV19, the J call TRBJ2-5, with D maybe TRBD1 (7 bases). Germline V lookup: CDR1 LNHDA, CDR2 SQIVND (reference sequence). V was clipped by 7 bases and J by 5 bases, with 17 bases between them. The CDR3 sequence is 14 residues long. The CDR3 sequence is CASTPSGGTETQYF. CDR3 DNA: TGTGCCAGTACCCCTTCAGGGGGGACGGAGACCCAGTACTTC.

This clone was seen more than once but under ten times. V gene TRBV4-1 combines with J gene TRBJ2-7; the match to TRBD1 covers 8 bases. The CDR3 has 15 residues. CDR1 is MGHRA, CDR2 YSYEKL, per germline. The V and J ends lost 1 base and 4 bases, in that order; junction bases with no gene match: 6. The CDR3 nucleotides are TGCGCCAGCAGCCAAGCGACAGGGGTACAGTACGAGCAGTACTTC. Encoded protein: CASSQATGVQYEQYF.

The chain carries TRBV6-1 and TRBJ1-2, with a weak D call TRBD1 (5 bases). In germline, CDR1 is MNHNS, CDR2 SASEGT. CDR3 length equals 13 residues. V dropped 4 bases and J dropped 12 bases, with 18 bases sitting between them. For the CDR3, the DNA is TGTGCCAGCAGTGTTGGGGGGGTCCGCGATAACACCTTC. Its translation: CASSVGGVRDNTF.